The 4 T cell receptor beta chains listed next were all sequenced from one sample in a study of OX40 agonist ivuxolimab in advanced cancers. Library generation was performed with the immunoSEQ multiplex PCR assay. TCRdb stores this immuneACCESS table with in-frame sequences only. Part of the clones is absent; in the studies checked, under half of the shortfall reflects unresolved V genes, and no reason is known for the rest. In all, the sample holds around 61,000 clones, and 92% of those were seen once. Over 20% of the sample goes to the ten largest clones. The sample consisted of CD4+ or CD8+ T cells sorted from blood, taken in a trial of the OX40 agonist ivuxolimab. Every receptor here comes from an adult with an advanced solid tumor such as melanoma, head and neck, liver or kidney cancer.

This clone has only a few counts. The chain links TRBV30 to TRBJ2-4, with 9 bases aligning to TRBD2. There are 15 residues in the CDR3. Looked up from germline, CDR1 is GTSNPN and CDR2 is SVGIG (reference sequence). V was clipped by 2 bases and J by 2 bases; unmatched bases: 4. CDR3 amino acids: CAWSLAGATKNIQYF. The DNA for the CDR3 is TGTGCCTGGAGTTTAGCGGGAGCGACCAAAAACATTCAGTACTTC.

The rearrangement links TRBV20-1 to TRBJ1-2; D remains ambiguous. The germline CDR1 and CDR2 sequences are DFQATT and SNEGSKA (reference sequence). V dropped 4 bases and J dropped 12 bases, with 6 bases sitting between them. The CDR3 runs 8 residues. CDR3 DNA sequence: TGCAGTGCTACCATTAACACCTTC. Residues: CSATINTF.

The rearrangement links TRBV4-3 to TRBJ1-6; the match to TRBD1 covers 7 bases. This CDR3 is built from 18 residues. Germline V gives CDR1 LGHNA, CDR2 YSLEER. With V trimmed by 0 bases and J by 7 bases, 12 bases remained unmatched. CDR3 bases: TGCGCCAGCAGCCAAGATGGCGTAACGGGACAGTGGAATTCACCCCTCCACTTT. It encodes CASSQDGVTGQWNSPLHF.

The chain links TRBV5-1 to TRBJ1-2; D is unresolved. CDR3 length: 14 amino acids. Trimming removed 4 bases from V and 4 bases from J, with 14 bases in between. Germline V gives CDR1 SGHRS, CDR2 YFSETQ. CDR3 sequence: CASSLDRSSYGYTF. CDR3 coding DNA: TGCGCCAGCAGCCTGGACCGTTCAAGCTATGGCTACACCTTC.